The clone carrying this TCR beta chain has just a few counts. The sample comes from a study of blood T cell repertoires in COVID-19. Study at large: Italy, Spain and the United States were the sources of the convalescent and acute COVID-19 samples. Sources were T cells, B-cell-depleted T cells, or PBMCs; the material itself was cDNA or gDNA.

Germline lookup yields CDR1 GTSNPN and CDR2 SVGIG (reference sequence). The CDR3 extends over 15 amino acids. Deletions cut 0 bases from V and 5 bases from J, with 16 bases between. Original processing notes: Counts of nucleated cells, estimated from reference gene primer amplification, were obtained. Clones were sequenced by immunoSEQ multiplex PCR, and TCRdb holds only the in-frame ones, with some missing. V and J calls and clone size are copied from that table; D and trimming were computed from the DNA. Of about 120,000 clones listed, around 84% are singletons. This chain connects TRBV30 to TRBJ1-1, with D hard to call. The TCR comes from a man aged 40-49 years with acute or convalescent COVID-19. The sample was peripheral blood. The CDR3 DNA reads TGTGCCTGGAGTGTAGGAGGGAATGTAGGTACTGAAGCTTTCTTT. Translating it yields CAWSVGGNVGTEAFF.